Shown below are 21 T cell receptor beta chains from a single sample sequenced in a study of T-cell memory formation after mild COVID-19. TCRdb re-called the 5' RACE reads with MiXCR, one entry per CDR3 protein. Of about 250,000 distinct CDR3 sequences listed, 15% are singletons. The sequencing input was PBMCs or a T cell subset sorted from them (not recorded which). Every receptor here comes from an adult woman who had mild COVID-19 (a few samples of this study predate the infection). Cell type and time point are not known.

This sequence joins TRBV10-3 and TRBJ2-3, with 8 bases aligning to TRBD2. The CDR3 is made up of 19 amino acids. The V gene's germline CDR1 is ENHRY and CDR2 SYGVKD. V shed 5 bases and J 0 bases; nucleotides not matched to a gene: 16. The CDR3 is CAISRGQRGSLKSTDTQYF. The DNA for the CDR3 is TGTGCCATCAGTCGGGGTCAGCGGGGGTCATTGAAAAGCACAGATACGCAGTATTTT.

The CDR3: CASSPRASYNEQFF. The CDR3 coding sequence is TGTGCCAGCAGCCCGCGGGCGAGCTACAATGAGCAGTTCTTC. The rearrangement links TRBV9 to TRBJ2-1; the D gene is possibly TRBD2 (5 bases). Looked up from germline, CDR1 is SGDLS and CDR2 is YYNGEE. Trimming stripped 4 bases from V and 3 bases from J, with 11 bases between. The CDR3 runs 14 residues.

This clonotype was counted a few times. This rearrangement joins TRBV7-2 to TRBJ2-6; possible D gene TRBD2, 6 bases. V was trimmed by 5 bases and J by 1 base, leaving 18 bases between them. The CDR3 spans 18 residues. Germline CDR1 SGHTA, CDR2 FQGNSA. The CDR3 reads CASSPVGGMASGANVLTF. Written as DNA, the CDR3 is TGTGCCAGCAGCCCAGTGGGGGGTATGGCGTCTGGGGCCAACGTCCTGACTTTC.

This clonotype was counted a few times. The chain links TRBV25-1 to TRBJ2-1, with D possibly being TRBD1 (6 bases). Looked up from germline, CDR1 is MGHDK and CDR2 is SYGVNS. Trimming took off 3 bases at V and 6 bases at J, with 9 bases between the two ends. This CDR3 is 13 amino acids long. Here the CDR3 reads CASSDAGVNEQFF. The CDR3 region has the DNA TGTGCCAGCAGTGATGCAGGGGTCAATGAGCAGTTCTTC.

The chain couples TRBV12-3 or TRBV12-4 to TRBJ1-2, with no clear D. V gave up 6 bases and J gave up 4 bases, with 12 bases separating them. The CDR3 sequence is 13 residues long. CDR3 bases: TGTGCCAGCAGCGTAGGGAGAGGCTATGGCTACACCTTC. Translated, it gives CASSVGRGYGYTF.

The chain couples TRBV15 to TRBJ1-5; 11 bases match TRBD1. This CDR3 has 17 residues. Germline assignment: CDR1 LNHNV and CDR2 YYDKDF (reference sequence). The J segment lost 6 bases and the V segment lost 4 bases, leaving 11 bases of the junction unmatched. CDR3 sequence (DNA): TGTGCCACCAGCACCACGGACAGGGGGCGATATGGTCAGCCCCAGCATTTT. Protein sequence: CATSTTDRGRYGQPQHF. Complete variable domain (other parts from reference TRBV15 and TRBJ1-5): DAMVIQNPRYQVTQFGKPVTLSCSQTLNHNVMYWYQQKSSQAPKLLFHYYDKDFNNEADTPDNFQSRRPNTSFCFLDIRSPGLGDTAMYLCATSTTDRGRYGQPQHFGDGTRLSIL.

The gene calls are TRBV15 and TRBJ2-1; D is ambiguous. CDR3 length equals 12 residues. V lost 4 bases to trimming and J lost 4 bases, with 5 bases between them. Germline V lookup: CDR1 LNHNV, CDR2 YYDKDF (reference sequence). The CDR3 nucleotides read TGTGCCACCAGCAATGGTTACAATGAGCAGTTCTTC. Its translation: CATSNGYNEQFF.

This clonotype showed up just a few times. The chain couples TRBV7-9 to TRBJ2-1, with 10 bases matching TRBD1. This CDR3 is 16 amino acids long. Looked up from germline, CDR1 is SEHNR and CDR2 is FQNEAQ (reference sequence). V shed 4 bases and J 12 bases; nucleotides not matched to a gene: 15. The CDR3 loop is CASSSYTGTGAEGQFF. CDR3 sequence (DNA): TGTGCCAGCAGCTCGTACACCGGGACAGGGGCCGAGGGGCAGTTCTTC.

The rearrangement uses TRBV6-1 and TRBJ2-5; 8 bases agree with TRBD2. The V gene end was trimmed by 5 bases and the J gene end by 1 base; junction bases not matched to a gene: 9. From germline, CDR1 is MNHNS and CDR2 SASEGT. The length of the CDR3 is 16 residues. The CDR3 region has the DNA TGTGCCAGCAGTCCCGGGAGGGGGGCGGTCCAAGAGACCCAGTACTTC. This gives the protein CASSPGRGAVQETQYF.

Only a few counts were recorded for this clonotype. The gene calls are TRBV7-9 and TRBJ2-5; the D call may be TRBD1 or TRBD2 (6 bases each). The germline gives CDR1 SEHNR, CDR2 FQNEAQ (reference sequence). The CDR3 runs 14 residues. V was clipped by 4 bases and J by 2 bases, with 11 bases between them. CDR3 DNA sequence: TGTGCCAGCAGCTATGCGGGACAACAAGAGACCCAGTACTTC. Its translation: CASSYAGQQETQYF.

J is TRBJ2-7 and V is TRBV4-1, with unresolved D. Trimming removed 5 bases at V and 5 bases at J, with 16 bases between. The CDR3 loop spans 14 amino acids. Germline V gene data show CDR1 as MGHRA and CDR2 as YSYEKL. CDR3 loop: CASSSRSLLDEQYF. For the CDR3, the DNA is TGCGCCAGCAGCAGCCGTTCTCTTCTCGACGAGCAGTACTTC.

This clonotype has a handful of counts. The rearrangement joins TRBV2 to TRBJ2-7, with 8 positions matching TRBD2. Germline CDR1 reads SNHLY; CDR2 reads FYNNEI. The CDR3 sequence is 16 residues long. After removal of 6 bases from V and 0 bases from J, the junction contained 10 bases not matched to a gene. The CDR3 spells CASSELGGRSSYEQYF. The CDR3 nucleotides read TGTGCCAGCAGCGAGCTTGGCGGGAGGAGCTCCTACGAGCAGTACTTC.

The CDR3 loop reads CASGGRRDYEQYF. CDR3 sequence (DNA): TGTGCCAGCGGGGGACGGAGGGATTACGAGCAGTACTTC. The rearrangement links TRBV2 to TRBJ2-7; TRBD2 is a possible D gene (6 bases). The V gene's germline CDR1 is SNHLY and CDR2 FYNNEI. This CDR3 has 13 amino acids. Trimming took 8 bases from V and 4 from J, leaving 15 bases between them.

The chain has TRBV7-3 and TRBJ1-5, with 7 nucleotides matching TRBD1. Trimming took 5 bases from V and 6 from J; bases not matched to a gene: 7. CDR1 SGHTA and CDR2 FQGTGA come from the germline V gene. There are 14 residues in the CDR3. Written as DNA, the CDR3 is TGTGCCAGCAGCAACAGGGGATCGGGTCAGCCCCAGCATTTT. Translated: CASSNRGSGQPQHF. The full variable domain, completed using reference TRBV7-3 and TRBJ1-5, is GAGVSQTPSNKVTEKGKYVELRCDPISGHTALYWYRQSLGQGPEFLIYFQGTGAADDSGLPNDRFFAVRPEGSVSTLKIQRTERGDSAVYLCASSNRGSGQPQHFGDGTRLSIL.

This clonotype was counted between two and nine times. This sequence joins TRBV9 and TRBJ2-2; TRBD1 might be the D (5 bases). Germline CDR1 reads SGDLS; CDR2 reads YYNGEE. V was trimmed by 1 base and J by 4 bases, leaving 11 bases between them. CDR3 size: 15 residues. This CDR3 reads CASSVWQGATGELFF. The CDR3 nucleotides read TGTGCCAGCAGCGTATGGCAGGGCGCCACCGGGGAGCTGTTTTTT.

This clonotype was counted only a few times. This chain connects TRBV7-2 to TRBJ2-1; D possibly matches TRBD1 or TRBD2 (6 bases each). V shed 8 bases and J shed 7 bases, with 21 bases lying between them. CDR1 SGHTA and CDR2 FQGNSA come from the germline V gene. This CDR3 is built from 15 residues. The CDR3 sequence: CASERGATSLNEQFF. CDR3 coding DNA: TGTGCCAGCGAAAGGGGGGCCACTAGTTTGAATGAGCAGTTCTTC. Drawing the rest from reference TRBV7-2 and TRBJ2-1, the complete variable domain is GAGVSQSPSNKVTEKGKDVELRCDPISGHTALYWYRQSLGQGLEFLIYFQGNSAPDKSGLPSDRFSAERTGGSVSTLTIQRTQQEDSAVYLCASERGATSLNEQFFGPGTRLTVL.

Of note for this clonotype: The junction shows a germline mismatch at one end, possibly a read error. CDR3: CASSSGGETQYF. CDR3 nucleotide sequence: TGTGCTAGCAGCTCGGGAGGGGAGACCCAGTACTTC. The chain joins TRBV7-7 to TRBJ2-5, with TRBD2 matching 8 bases. The CDR3 length is 12 residues. The germline CDR1 and CDR2 sequences are SSHAT and FNYEAQ (reference sequence).

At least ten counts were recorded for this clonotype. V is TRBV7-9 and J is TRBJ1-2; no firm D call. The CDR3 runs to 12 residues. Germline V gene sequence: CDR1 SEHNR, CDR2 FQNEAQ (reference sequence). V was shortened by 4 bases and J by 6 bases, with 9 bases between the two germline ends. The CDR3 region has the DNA TGTGCCAGCAGCTCAGGTTTAGATGGCTACACCTTC. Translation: CASSSGLDGYTF.

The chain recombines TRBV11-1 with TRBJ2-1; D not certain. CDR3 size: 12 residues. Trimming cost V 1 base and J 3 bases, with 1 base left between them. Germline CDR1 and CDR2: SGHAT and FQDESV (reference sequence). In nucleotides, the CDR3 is TGTGCCAGCAGCTTAGTCTACAATGAGCAGTTCTTC. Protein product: CASSLVYNEQFF.

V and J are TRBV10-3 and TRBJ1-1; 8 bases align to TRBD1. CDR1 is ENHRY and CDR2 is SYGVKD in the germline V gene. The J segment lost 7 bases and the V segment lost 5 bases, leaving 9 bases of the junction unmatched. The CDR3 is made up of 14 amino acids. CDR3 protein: CAISPGQASNEAFF. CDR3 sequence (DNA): TGTGCCATCAGTCCGGGACAGGCCAGTAATGAAGCTTTCTTT.

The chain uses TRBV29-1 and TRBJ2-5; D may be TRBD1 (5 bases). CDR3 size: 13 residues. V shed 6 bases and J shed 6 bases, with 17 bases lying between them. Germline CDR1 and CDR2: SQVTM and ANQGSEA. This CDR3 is CSVRQRMGQTQYF. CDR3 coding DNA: TGCAGCGTGCGACAGAGGATGGGCCAGACCCAGTACTTC.